This is a list of T cell receptor beta chains from one sample in a study of T cell repertoires in cytomegalovirus infection. Their target antigens are unknown. MiXCR, applied by TCRdb to the reads, yields one record per CDR3 protein. The sample records roughly 990,000 distinct CDR3 sequences, approximately 30% being singletons. Here the sequenced sample was cultured CD8+ T cells from PBMCs, taken from culture after CMV antigen stimulation. The receptors here all came from a human donor in good health (CMV status not recorded). Some clones in this sample may be carry-over from other donors' samples. CDR3s leave out the opening cysteine and the closing phenylalanine or tryptophan. A D gene is named only where the DNA matches it firmly.

CDR3,J,D,V
ASSEAWGLPNQPQH,TRBJ1-5,.,TRBV2
ASSLRGASLYEQY,TRBJ2-7,.,TRBV27
ASSFPALGGSRVSRETQY,TRBJ2-5,.,TRBV7-9
ASRPRGGEETQY,TRBJ2-5,.,TRBV6-1
ASSYSQETQY,TRBJ2-5,.,TRBV6-5
AISELVGHNEQF,TRBJ2-1,.,TRBV10-3
ASSKGTAGGNTIY,TRBJ1-3,.,TRBV27
SAPRGQSKNTEAF,TRBJ1-1,TRBD1,TRBV20-1
ASSLSPQGVNQPQH,TRBJ1-5,TRBD1,TRBV4-1
ASSLAQGYETQY,TRBJ2-5,.,TRBV7-2
ATSVADGWGQETQY,TRBJ2-5,.,TRBV24-1
ASSLVQGANNEQF,TRBJ2-1,TRBD1,TRBV7-8
ASSYSLTLSMNTEAF,TRBJ1-1,.,TRBV6-6
ASRATTGGKRGPTYEQY,TRBJ2-7,TRBD1,TRBV7-9
ASSLEQTLYSNQPQH,TRBJ1-5,.,TRBV7-9
ASSLASLTRPYGYT,TRBJ1-2,.,TRBV7-2
ASSWAPGLAGIYEQF,TRBJ2-1,TRBD2,TRBV12-3/TRBV12-4
ASSSLTTRWDREQF,TRBJ2-1,TRBD1,TRBV7-9
ARAGEDTQY,TRBJ2-3,.,TRBV2
ASSEPGNYGYT,TRBJ1-2,.,TRBV6-1
ASSYSGTAFEGYT,TRBJ1-2,TRBD1,TRBV27
ASRQETQY,TRBJ2-5,.,TRBV2
ASSLSLAGAQETQY,TRBJ2-5,TRBD2,TRBV5-1
ASSQPVTGGVSTGELF,TRBJ2-2,TRBD1,TRBV11-2
ASSQGAGAYEQY,TRBJ2-7,TRBD2,TRBV4-1
ASSSPGQGVMNTEAF,TRBJ1-1,TRBD1,TRBV6-1
ASTPGTGSYGYT,TRBJ1-2,TRBD1,TRBV5-1
ASNPGLSNQPQH,TRBJ1-5,.,TRBV6-6
ASSHYFGTGELF,TRBJ2-2,.,TRBV4-1
AGSQDQANWEETQY,TRBJ2-5,.,TRBV3-1
ASSPYREVGDAG,TRBJ1-1,.,TRBV9
SARRRSNQPQH,TRBJ1-5,.,TRBV20-1
ASSLTLAGELF,TRBJ2-2,.,TRBV7-9
ASSLPPGPYNEQF,TRBJ2-1,.,TRBV28
ASIPGQGVYGYT,TRBJ1-2,TRBD1,TRBV19
ASSEGRAEAF,TRBJ1-1,.,TRBV25-1
ASSQETVQTQY,TRBJ2-5,.,TRBV14
ASSQRISTDTQY,TRBJ2-3,.,TRBV12-3/TRBV12-4
ASSQEGGQGNQPQH,TRBJ1-5,.,TRBV4-1
ASRGAPSGTEAF,TRBJ1-1,.,TRBV7-9
ASSPRSQDTRSGNTIY,TRBJ1-3,.,TRBV7-6
ASSNEEQGRHEQY,TRBJ2-7,.,TRBV19
ASSLTGGHEQF,TRBJ2-1,TRBD1,TRBV6-5
ASSLYSSGAANQPQH,TRBJ1-5,.,TRBV27
ASSIEHQGSTEAF,TRBJ1-1,.,TRBV19
ASKEGIGELF,TRBJ2-2,.,TRBV25-1
SVEGLPNTGELF,TRBJ2-2,TRBD2,TRBV29-1
ASQLGQSGQPQH,TRBJ1-5,TRBD1,TRBV7-6
ASSLGGRLEQF,TRBJ2-1,.,TRBV11-1
ASSQGLQSTDTQY,TRBJ2-3,.,TRBV4-1
SVAGHPGGSGANVLT,TRBJ2-6,TRBD2,TRBV29-1